The sequence of this T cell receptor beta chain was determined in a study of post-analysis software for immune sequencing data. Study summary: Secondary progressive, relapsing-remitting and progressive-relapsing multiple sclerosis were among the included disease courses. Points from the study as a whole: Strong co-clustering by F measure was seen for same-batch samples. The five TRBV segments detected at higher frequency in patients than in controls included TRBV5-6, TRBV5-1 and TRBV20-1. Among multiple sclerosis patients, normalized Chao1 diversity was significantly below that of controls.

The CDR3 extends over 9 amino acids. V was shortened by 2 bases and J by 15 bases, with 5 bases between the two germline ends. Germline CDR1 MNHNS, CDR2 SASEGT. Unique molecular identifiers had been added to the TCR beta cDNA libraries. Input amounts of roughly 0.85 to 11 million T cells were used. These gave about 500,000 cDNA molecules, so each molecule approximated one T cell. TCRdb redid the calling of the PCR reads with MiXCR, one entry per CDR3 protein. This sample has roughly 870,000 distinct CDR3 sequences, with approximately 57% found just once. Details on this clonotype: Its specificity is unknown.

Sequenced material: blood. The J gene is TRBJ2-1, the V gene TRBV6-1; unclear D gene. This TCR was sampled from a girl between 5 and 17 years old with multiple sclerosis. This chain's CDR3 is CASSERRFF. Written as DNA, the CDR3 is TGTGCCAGCAGTGAAAGGCGGTTCTTC.